This T cell receptor beta chain emerged from a study of blood T cell repertoires in COVID-19. In the study overall: Specimens from acute and convalescent COVID-19 originated in the United States, Italy and Spain. PBMCs, B-cell-depleted T cells, or T cells provided the cDNA or gDNA that made up the material.

Original handling: Amplified reference gene primers provided the basis for estimating nucleated cell counts. TCRdb's table, derived via immunoSEQ multiplex PCR, lists solely in-frame clones and lacks some. From that table come the V and J calls and clone size; the DNA was used to work out D and trimming. The table lists 270,000 or so clones, around nine tenths of them singletons. The V end was cut by 2 bases, the J end by 6 bases, with 14 bases between. The germline V gene encodes CDR1 SGHTA and CDR2 FQGNSA. The CDR3 runs 14 residues. The V call is TRBV7-2, the J call TRBJ2-7; D remains unclear. Specimen: peripheral blood. This TCR came from a woman aged 40 to 50 who had recovered from COVID-19. The CDR3 nucleotides are TGTGCCAGCAGCTTACCAGCGCGTGTGGGCGAGCAGTACTTC. Protein product: CASSLPARVGEQYF.